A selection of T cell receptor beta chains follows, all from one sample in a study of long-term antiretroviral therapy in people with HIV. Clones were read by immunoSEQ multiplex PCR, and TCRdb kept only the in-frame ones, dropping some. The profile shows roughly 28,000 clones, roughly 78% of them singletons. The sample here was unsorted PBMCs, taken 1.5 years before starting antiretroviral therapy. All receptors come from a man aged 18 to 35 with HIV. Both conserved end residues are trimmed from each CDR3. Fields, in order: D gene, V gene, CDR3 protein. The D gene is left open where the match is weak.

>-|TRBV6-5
ASRDGQRTNYGYT
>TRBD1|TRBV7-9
ASSRPLDRVNEQF
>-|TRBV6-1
ASLEGNEDTEAF
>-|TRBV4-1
ASSYQTGNEQY
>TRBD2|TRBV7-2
ASSSVAGRAEQY
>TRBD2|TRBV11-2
ASSLSGSFEETQY
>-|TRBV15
ATSRDGGGDTEAF
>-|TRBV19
ASKRNYGYT
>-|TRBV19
ASTPGVVSTEAF
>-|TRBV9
ASSVGDLGFKNIQY
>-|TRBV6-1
ASSEMGQEAF
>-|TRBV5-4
ASSLDFNTEAF
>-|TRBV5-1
ASSLEPYNEQF
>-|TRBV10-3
AISESGRGSNQPQH
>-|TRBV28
ASSSPDRTDNEQF
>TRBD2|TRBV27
ASRDGGGAYEQY
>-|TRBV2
ASSEVQGIGNQPQH
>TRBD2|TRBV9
ASSDGTSGRAFNEQY
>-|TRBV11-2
ASSPGGNTIY
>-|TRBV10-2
AYRGQGNTGELF
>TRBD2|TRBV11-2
ASSLQTSGTVYEQY
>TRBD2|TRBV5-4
ASSFARASGGFNEQY
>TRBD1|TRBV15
ATSRGRTGTNSGGYT
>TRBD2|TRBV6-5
ASSPLRGGGETQY
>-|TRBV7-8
ASSLALWTVPPYEQY
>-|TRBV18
ASSPRQGGGGNEKLF
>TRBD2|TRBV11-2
ASSLVSGGKYNEQF
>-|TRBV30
AWSVDAPYEQY
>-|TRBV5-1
ASSLVRTESYNEQF
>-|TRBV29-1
SVEKGPGQGYGYT
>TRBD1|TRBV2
ASSSGQGTEAF
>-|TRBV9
ASSVGRDSPHTGELF
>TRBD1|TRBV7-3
ASSLGGQANTGELF
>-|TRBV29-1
SVDQGLNTEAF
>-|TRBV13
ASSQVGVRGGYT
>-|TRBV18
ASSPQGANTGELF
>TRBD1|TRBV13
ASSTGQGNTEAF
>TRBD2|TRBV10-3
AISEGVAGGYNEQF
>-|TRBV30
AWSIWTAQETQY
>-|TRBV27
ASSYGDRYEQY